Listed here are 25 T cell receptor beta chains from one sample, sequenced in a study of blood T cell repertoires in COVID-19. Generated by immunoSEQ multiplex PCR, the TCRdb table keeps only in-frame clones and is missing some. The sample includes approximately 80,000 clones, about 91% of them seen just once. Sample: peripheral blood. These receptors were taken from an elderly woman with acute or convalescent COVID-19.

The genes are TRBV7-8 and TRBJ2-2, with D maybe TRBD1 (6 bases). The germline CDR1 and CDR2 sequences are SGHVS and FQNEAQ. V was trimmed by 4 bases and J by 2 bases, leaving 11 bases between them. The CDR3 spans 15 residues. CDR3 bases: TGTGCCAGCAGCTCCCGGACAGACAACACCGGGGAGCTGTTTTTT. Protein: CASSSRTDNTGELFF.

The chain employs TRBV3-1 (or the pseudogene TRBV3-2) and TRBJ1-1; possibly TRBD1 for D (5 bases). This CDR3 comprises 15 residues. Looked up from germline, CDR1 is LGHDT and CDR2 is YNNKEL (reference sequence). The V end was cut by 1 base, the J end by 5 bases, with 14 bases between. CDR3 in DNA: TGTGCCAGCAGCCAAGTCTCCGGGGGGAGGACTGAAGCTTTCTTT. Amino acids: CASSQVSGGRTEAFF.

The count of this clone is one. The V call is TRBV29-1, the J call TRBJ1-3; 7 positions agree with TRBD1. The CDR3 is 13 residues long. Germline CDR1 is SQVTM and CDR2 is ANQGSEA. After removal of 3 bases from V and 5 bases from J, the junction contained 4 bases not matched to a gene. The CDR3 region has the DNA TGCAGCGTTGATAGGGACAGAAGAAACACCATATATTTT. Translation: CSVDRDRRNTIYF.

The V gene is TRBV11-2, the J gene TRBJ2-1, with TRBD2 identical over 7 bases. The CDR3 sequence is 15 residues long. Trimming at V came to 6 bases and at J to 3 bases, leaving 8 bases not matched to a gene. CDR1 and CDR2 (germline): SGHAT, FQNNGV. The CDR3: CASSSREDNYNEQFF. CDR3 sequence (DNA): TGTGCCAGCAGTTCCCGGGAGGATAACTACAATGAGCAGTTCTTC.

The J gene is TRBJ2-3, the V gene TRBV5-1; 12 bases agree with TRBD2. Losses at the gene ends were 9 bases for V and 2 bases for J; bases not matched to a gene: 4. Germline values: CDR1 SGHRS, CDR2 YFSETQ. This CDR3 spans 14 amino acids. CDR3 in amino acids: CATRTSGTTDTQYF. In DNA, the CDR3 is TGCGCCACCCGGACTAGCGGGACCACAGATACGCAGTATTTT.

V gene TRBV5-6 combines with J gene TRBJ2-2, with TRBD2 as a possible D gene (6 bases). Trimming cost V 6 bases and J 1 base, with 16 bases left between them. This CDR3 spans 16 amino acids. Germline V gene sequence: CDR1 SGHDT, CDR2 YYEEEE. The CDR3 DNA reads TGTGCCAGCACCCTAAAAGGACTAAGGAACACCGGGGAGCTGTTTTTT. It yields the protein CASTLKGLRNTGELFF.

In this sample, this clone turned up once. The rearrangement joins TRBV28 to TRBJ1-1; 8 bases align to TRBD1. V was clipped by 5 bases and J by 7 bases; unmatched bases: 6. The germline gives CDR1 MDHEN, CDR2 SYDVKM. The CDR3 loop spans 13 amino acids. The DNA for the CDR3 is TGTGCCAGCAGTCCGGGACAGGCATATGAAGCTTTCTTT. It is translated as CASSPGQAYEAFF.

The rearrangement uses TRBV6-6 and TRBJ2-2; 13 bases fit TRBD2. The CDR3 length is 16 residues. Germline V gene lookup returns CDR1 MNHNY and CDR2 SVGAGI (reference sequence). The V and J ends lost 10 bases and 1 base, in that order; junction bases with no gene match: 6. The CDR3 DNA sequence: TGTGCCACCTCCAGGACTAGCGGGGGGAACACCGGGGAGCTGTTTTTT. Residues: CATSRTSGGNTGELFF.

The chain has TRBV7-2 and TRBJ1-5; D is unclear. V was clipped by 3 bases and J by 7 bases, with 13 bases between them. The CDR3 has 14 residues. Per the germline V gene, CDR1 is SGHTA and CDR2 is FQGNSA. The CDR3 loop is CASSFSGNRQPQHF. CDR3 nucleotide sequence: TGTGCCAGCAGCTTTTCAGGAAATCGGCAGCCCCAGCATTTT.

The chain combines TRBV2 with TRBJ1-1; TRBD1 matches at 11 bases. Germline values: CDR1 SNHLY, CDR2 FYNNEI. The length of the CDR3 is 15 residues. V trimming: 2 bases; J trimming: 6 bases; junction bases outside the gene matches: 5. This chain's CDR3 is CASSELGTGGAEAFF. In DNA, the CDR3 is TGTGCCAGCAGTGAATTGGGGACAGGGGGTGCTGAAGCTTTCTTT.

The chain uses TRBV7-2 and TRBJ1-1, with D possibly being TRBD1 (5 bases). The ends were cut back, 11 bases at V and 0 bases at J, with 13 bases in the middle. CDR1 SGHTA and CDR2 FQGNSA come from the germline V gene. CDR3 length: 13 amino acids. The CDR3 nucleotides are TGTGCCCTTATGGGGCAGATGAACACTGAAGCTTTCTTT. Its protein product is CALMGQMNTEAFF. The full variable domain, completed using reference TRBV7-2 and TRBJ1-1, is GAGVSQSPSNKVTEKGKDVELRCDPISGHTALYWYRQSLGQGLEFLIYFQGNSAPDKSGLPSDRFSAERTGGSVSTLTIQRTQQEDSAVYLCALMGQMNTEAFFGQGTRLTVV.

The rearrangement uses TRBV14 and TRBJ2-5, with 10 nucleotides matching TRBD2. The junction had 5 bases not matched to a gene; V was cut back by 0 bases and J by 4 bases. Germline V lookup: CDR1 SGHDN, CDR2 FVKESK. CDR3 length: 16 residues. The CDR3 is CASSQERQREGETQYF. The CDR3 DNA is TGTGCCAGCAGCCAAGAACGGCAGCGGGAGGGAGAGACCCAGTACTTC. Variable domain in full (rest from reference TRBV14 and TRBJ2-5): EAGVTQFPSHSVIEKGQTVTLRCDPISGHDNLYWYRRVMGKEIKFLLHFVKESKQDESGMPNNRFLAERTGGTYSTLKVQPAELEDSGVYFCASSQERQREGETQYFGPGTRLLVL.

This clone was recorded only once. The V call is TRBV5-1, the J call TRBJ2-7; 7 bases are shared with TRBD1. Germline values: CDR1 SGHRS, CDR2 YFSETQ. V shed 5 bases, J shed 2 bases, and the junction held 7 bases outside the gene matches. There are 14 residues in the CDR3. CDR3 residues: CASSSSGTAYEQYF. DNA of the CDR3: TGCGCCAGCAGTTCCTCCGGGACAGCCTACGAGCAGTACTTC.

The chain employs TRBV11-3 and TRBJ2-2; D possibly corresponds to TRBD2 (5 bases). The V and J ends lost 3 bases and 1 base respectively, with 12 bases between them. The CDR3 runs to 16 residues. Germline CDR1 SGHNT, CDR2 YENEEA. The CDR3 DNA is TGTGCCAGCAGCTTTTCGAGAGGGCGGAACACCGGGGAGCTGTTTTTT. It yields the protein CASSFSRGRNTGELFF.

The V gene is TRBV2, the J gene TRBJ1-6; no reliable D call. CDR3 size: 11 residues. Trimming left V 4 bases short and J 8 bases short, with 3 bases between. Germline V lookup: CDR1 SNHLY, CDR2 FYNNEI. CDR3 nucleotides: TGTGCCAGCAGTGCATATTCACCCCTCCACTTT. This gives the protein CASSAYSPLHF.

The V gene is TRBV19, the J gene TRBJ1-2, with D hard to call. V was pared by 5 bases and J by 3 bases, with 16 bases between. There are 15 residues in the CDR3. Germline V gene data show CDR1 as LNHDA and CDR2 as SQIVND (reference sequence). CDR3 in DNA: TGTGCCAGTAGTCTCGCACCCGGGAGCTACTATGGCTACACCTTC. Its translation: CASSLAPGSYYGYTF.

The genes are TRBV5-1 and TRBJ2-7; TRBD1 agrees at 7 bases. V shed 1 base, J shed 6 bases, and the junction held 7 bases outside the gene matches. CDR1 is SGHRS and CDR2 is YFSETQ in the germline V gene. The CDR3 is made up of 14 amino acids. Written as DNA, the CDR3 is TGCGCCAGCAGCTTGACAGGGGATTTGGGCGAGCAGTACTTC. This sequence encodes CASSLTGDLGEQYF.

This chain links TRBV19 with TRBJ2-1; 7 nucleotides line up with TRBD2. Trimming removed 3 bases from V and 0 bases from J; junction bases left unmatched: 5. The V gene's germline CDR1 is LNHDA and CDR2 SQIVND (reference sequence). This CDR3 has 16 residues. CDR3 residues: CASSIRLAGSYNEQFF. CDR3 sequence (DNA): TGTGCCAGTAGTATCAGACTAGCCGGCTCCTACAATGAGCAGTTCTTC.

CDR3 sequence reads: CASSEPGTGVGYTF. DNA of the CDR3: TGTGCCAGCAGTGAACCCGGGACAGGGGTCGGCTACACCTTC. The V gene is TRBV6-1, the J gene TRBJ1-2; 10 bases match TRBD1. The V segment lost 2 bases and the J segment 8 bases; nucleotides outside the gene matches: 5. From germline, CDR1 is MNHNS and CDR2 SASEGT. The CDR3 is made up of 14 amino acids.

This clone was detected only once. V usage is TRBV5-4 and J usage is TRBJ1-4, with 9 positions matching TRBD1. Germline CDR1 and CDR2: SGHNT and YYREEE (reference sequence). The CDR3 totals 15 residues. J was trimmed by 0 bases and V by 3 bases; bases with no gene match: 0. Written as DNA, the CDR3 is TGTGCCAGCAGCTGGACAGGGGCAACTAATGAAAAACTGTTTTTT. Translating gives CASSWTGATNEKLFF.

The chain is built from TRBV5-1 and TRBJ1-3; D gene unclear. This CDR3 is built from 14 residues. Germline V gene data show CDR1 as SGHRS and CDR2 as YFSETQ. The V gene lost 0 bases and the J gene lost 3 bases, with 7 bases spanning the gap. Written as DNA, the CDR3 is TGCGCCAGCAGCTTGGAAGGGAGTGGAAACACCATATATTTT. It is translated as CASSLEGSGNTIYF.

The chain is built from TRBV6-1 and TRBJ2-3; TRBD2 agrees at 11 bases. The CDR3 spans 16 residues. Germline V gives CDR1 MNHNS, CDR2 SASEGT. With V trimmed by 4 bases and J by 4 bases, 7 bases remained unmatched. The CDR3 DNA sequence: TGTGCCAGCAGTGCTACTAGCGGGGGTCGTCCAGATACGCAGTATTTT. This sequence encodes CASSATSGGRPDTQYF.

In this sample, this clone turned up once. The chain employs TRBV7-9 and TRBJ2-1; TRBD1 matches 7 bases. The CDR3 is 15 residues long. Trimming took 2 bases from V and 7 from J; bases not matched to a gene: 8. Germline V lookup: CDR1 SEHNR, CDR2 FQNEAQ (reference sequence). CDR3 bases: TGTGCCAGCAGCTTAAGGGGGCCCTCTGAGAATGAGCAGTTCTTC. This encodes CASSLRGPSENEQFF.

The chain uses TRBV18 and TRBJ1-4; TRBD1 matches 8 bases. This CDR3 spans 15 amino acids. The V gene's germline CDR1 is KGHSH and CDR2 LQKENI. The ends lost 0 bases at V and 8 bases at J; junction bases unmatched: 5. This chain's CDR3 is CASSPPGRGREKLFF. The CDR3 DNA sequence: TGTGCCAGCTCACCACCAGGCAGGGGGCGAGAAAAACTGTTTTTT. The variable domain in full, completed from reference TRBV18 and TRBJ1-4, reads NAGVMQNPRHLVRRRGQEARLRCSPMKGHSHVYWYRQLPEEGLKFMVYLQKENIIDESGMPKERFSAEFPKEGPSILRIQQVVRGDSAAYFCASSPPGRGREKLFFGSGTQLSVL.

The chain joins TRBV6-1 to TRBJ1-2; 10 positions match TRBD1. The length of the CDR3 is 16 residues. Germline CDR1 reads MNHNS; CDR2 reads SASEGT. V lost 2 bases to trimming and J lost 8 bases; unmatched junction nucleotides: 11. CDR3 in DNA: TGTGCCAGCAGTGAAACCCGACAGGGGGCTTGGGGAGGCTACACCTTC. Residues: CASSETRQGAWGGYTF.